Here is one T cell receptor (beta chain) with its context. The sample comes from a study of blood T cell repertoires in COVID-19. About the study: Sites in the United States, Italy and Spain provided acute and convalescent COVID-19 samples.

The data were produced by immunoSEQ multiplex PCR, yet TCRdb's version contains in-frame clones alone and is incomplete. The sample gives about 80,000 clones, around 80% of which show up once; around 12% is in the top ten. The CDR3 runs to 13 residues. Unmatched junction bases numbered 4, after V lost 2 bases and J lost 6 bases. Germline V gene lookup returns CDR1 SGHTA and CDR2 FQGNSA. Sequences were obtained from peripheral blood. J is TRBJ2-7 and V is TRBV7-2; 7 bases fit TRBD2. The clonotype originates from a woman in her forties with active or convalescent COVID-19. The chain's CDR3 is CASSLWGGGEQYF. CDR3 DNA: TGTGCCAGCAGCTTATGGGGGGGTGGCGAGCAGTACTTC.